The 8 T cell receptor beta chains given below trace back to one sample, sequenced in a study of cytomegalovirus exposure and HLA in healthy donors. PCR was performed using 60 Vbeta and 13 Jbeta primers. The table came from immunoSEQ multiplex PCR; TCRdb's copy has only in-frame clones and leaves some out. The profile shows roughly 120,000 clones, 73% of them singletons. The sequenced sample was PBMCs. The receptors here all came from a man aged 55-75 years in good health and CMV-seropositive.

CDR3 residues: CASSGQGVTYEQYF. Written as DNA, the CDR3 is TGTGCCAGCAGTGGACAGGGAGTCACCTACGAGCAGTACTTC. V gene TRBV2 combines with J gene TRBJ2-7; 7 nucleotides align to TRBD1. The CDR3 is 14 residues long. Germline trimming cut 4 bases from V and 2 bases from J; bases unmatched to any gene: 5. Germline V gene data show CDR1 as SNHLY and CDR2 as FYNNEI.

Turning to this clone: Other DNA sequences in this specimen translate into the identical CDR3. The CDR3 DNA reads as TGCGCCAGCAGCTTGCTAAATGAGCAGTTCTTC. Protein product: CASSLLNEQFF. The rearrangement uses TRBV5-1 and TRBJ2-1; D call uncertain. Trimming shortened V by 1 base and J by 7 bases, and 3 bases separated the two germline ends. The CDR3 is 11 amino acids. Germline V CDR1 and CDR2: SGHRS, YFSETQ.

The V call is TRBV5-4, the J call TRBJ2-3; 10 bases map to TRBD2. Germline CDR1 reads SGHNT; CDR2 reads YYREEE (reference sequence). J was trimmed by 2 bases and V by 4 bases; bases with no gene match: 4. The CDR3 extends over 15 amino acids. The CDR3 reads CASSPSGGVTDTQYF. CDR3 nucleotides: TGTGCCAGCAGCCCGAGCGGGGGGGTCACAGATACGCAGTATTTT.

The J gene is TRBJ1-4, the V gene TRBV4-1; TRBD1 might be the D (6 bases). The CDR3 is 15 amino acids. Germline assignment: CDR1 MGHRA and CDR2 YSYEKL. V dropped 3 bases and J dropped 10 bases, with 18 bases sitting between them. The CDR3 is CASSQAGQTWGKLFF. CDR3 bases: TGCGCCAGCAGCCAGGCAGGACAGACGTGGGGAAAACTGTTTTTT.

For the CDR3, the DNA is TGTGCCAGCAGCTTACAGGGTTCGGACACTGAAGCTTTCTTT. This translates into CASSLQGSDTEAFF. This sequence joins TRBV7-9 and TRBJ1-1; the D gene is possibly TRBD1 (5 bases). Germline CDR1 SEHNR, CDR2 FQNEAQ (reference sequence). V lost 2 bases and J 3 bases, leaving 10 bases between the germline ends. CDR3 length: 14 residues. Using reference TRBV7-9 and TRBJ1-1 for the parts outside the CDR3, the full variable domain is DTGVSQNPRHKITKRGQNVTFRCDPISEHNRLYWYRQTLGQGPEFLTYFQNEAQLEKSRLLSDRFSAERPKGSFSTLEIQRTEQGDSAMYLCASSLQGSDTEAFFGQGTRLTVV.

In DNA, the CDR3 is TGTGCCAGCTCACCACCTTCTAAGGGGAACTATGGCTACACCTTC. It yields the protein CASSPPSKGNYGYTF. The J gene is TRBJ1-2, the V gene TRBV18, with D perhaps matching TRBD1 (5 bases). Germline V gene lookup returns CDR1 KGHSH and CDR2 LQKENI. Trimming removed 0 bases at V and 2 bases at J, with 10 bases between. The CDR3 contains 15 residues.

The chain recombines TRBV7-2 with TRBJ2-1; the match to TRBD1 covers 8 bases. The CDR3 spans 16 residues. Germline V gene lookup returns CDR1 SGHTA and CDR2 FQGNSA. The J segment lost 2 bases and the V segment lost 2 bases, leaving 5 bases of the junction unmatched. CDR3 protein: CASSLYGQGPYNEQFF. The CDR3 DNA sequence: TGTGCCAGCAGCTTATACGGACAGGGCCCCTACAATGAGCAGTTCTTC.

The rearrangement uses TRBV18 and TRBJ2-3, with 13 bases fitting TRBD2. V dropped 4 bases and J dropped 3; count of bases not matched to a gene: 4. Germline loops: CDR1 KGHSH, CDR2 LQKENI. CDR3 length: 16 residues. CDR3 loop: CASSHLTSGGTDTQYF. CDR3 in DNA: TGTGCCAGCTCACACTTGACTAGCGGGGGGACAGATACGCAGTATTTT.